This TCR beta chain was observed in a study of blood T cell repertoires in COVID-19. Overall study: Samples taken during acute and convalescent COVID-19 were collected in the United States, Italy and Spain. PBMCs, B-cell-depleted T cells, or T cells were the source of the cDNA or gDNA that made up the material.

In the authors' methods: Estimation of nucleated cell counts was performed using reference gene primer amplification. Method: immunoSEQ multiplex PCR; TCRdb's copy keeps in-frame clones and lacks some. That table is the source of V, J and clone size, and D and trimming were worked out from the DNA. The sample has about 160,000 clones, around 90% seen once. The V gene lost 3 bases and the J gene lost 5 bases, with 8 bases spanning the gap. Germline values: CDR1 MNHEY, CDR2 SMNVEV (reference sequence). The CDR3 spans 13 residues. The sequence derives from a man between 18 and 35 years old with acute or convalescent COVID-19. Input material: peripheral blood. The chain uses TRBV27 and TRBJ2-1; the D is unclear. CDR3 sequence reads: CASSFGRNNEQFF. The DNA for the CDR3 is TGTGCCAGCAGTTTTGGCAGGAACAATGAGCAGTTCTTC.